This T cell receptor (beta chain) came from a study of spatial heterogeneity in lung cancer. This CDR3 contains 13 residues. Germline loops: CDR1 DFQATT, CDR2 SNEGSKA (reference sequence). V gave up 2 bases and J gave up 5 bases, with 10 bases separating them. The sample holds many counts of this clonotype. Its antigen is unidentified. Indicated time point: sample taken at primary tumor resection. Samples came from 60 to 75 TRACERx patients with untreated early-stage lung cancer. Frozen PBMC, nontumor lung or tumor provided whole RNA, which was sequenced unsorted. Points from the study as a whole: Blood contained ubiquitous expanded tumor TCRs more at resection than at follow-up.

Unique molecular identifiers, one per molecule, were present on every TCR cDNA molecule. One entry per CDR3 protein, called by TCRdb with MiXCR from the 5' RACE reads. Here the sample spans approximately 49,000 distinct CDR3 sequences, less than 6% being singletons. The sequences come from PBMCs, collected at surgery. The source is a male donor with early-stage non-small cell lung cancer. V and J are TRBV20-1 and TRBJ2-1; D gene uncertain. As DNA, the CDR3 is TGCAGTGCTAGAAGGTCACTAAACAATGAGCAGTTCTTC. Amino acids: CSARRSLNNEQFF.